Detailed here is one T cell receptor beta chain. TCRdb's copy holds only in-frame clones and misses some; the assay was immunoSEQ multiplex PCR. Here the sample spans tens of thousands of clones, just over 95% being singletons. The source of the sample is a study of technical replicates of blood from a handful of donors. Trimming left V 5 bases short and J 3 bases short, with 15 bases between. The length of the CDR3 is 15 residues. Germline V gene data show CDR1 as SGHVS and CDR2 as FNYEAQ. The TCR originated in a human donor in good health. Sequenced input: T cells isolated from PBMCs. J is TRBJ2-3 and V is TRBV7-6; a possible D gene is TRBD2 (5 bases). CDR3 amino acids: CASSASAGETDTQYF. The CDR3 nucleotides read TGTGCCAGCAGCGCGTCGGCGGGTGAGACAGATACGCAGTATTTT.